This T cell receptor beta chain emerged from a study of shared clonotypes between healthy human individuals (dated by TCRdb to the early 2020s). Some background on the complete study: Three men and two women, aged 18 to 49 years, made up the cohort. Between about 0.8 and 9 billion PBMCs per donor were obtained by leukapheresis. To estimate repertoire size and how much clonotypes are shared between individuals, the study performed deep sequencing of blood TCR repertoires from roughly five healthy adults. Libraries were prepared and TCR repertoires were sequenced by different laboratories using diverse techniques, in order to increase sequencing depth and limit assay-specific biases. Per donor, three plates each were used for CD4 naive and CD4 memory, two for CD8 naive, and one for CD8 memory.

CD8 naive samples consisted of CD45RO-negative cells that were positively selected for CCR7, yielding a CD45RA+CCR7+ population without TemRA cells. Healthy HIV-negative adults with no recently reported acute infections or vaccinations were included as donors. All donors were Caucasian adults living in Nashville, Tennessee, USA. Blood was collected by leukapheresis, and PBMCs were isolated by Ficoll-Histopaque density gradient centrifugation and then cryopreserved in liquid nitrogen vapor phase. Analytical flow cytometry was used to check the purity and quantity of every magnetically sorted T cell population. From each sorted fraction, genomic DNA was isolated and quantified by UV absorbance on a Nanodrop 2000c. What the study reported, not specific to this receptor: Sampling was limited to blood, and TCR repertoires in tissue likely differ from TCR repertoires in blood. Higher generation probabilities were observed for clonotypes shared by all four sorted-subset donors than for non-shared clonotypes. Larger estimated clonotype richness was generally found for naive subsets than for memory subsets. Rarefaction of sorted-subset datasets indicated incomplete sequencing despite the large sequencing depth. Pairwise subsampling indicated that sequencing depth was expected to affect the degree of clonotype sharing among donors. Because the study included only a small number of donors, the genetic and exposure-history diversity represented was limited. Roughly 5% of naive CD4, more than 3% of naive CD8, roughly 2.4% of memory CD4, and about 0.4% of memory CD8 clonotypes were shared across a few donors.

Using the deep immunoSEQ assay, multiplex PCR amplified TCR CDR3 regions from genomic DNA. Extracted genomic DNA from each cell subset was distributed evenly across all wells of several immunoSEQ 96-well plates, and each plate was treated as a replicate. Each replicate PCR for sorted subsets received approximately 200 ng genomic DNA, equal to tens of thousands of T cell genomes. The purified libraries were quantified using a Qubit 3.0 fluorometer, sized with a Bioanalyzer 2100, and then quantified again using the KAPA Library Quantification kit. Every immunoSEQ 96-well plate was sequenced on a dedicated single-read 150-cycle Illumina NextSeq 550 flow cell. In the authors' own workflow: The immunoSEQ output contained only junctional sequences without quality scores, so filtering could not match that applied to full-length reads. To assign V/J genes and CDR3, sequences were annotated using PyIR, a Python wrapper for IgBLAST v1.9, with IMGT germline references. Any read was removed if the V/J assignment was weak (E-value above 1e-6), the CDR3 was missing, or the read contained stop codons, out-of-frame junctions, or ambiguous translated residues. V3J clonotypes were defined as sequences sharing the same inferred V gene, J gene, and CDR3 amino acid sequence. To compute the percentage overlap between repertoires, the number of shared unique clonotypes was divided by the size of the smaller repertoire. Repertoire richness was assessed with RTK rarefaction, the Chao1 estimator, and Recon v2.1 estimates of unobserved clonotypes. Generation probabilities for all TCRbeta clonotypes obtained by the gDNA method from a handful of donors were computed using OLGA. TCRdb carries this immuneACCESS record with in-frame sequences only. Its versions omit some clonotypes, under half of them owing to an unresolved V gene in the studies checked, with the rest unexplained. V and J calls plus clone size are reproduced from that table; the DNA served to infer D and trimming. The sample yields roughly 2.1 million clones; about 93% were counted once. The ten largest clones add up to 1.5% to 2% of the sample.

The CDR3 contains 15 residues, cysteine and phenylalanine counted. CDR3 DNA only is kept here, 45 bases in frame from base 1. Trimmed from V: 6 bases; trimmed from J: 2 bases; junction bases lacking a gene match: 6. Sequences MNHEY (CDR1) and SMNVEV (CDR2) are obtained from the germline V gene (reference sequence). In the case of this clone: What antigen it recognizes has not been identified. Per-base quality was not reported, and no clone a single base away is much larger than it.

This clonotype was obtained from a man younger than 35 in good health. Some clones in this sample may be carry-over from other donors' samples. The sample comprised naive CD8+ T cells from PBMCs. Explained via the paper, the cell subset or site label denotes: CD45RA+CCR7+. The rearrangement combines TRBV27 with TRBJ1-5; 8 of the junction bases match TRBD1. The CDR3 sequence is CASRNRGDGNQPQHF. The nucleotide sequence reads TGTGCCAGCAGGAACAGGGGGGACGGCAATCAGCCCCAGCATTTT.